The 19 T cell receptor beta chains given below trace back to one sample, sequenced in a study of blood T cell repertoires in COVID-19. Only in-frame clones appear in the TCRdb table, and some are missing; sequencing was by immunoSEQ multiplex PCR. The profile shows 50,000 to 55,000 clones, approximately 92% of them singletons. The sample was peripheral blood. The receptors come from a man aged 55 to 69 with active COVID-19.

CDR3 residues: CATSDSTDSNQPQHF. CDR3 DNA sequence: TGTGCCACCAGTGATAGCACAGATAGCAATCAGCCCCAGCATTTT. The V call is TRBV24-1, the J call TRBJ1-5; D not certain. The CDR3 has 15 residues. With 3 bases removed from V and 0 bases from J, the gap between germline ends came to 8 bases. Germline-derived CDR1 and CDR2 are KGHDR and SFDVKD.

V and J are TRBV6-6 and TRBJ2-1; 10 nucleotides align to TRBD2. Germline V CDR1 and CDR2: MNHNY, SVGAGI (reference sequence). The CDR3 has 16 residues. The junction had 6 bases not matched to a gene; V was cut back by 5 bases and J by 2 bases. The CDR3 protein is CASSSGRAVAYNEQFF. The CDR3 nucleotides read TGTGCCAGCAGTAGCGGGAGGGCGGTTGCCTACAATGAGCAGTTCTTC.

The chain employs TRBV28 and TRBJ1-2, with D maybe TRBD1 (5 bases). V was cut by 5 bases and J by 6 bases, with 25 bases left in between. The germline gives CDR1 MDHEN, CDR2 SYDVKM. This CDR3 comprises 17 residues. The CDR3 protein is CASSSVARDSRRDGYTF. CDR3 DNA sequence: TGTGCCAGCAGTAGTGTAGCTAGAGACAGCCGACGTGATGGCTACACCTTC.

This clone was detected once. The chain carries TRBV19 and TRBJ2-1, with 8 bases fitting TRBD2. This CDR3 has 15 residues. J was trimmed by 1 base and V by 5 bases; bases with no gene match: 4. The germline V gene has CDR1 LNHDA and CDR2 SQIVND (reference sequence). CDR3: CASSALAGSYNEQFF. DNA of the CDR3: TGTGCCAGTAGTGCTTTAGCGGGATCCTACAATGAGCAGTTCTTC.

The chain uses TRBV5-1 and TRBJ2-3; no reliable D call. CDR3 length: 14 amino acids. Trimming took off 4 bases at V and 4 bases at J, with 13 bases between the two ends. Germline V gives CDR1 SGHRS, CDR2 YFSETQ. The chain's CDR3 is CASSPEQSSDTQYF. The CDR3 DNA follows: TGCGCCAGCAGCCCTGAACAGAGCTCAGATACGCAGTATTTT.

V usage is TRBV6-2 or TRBV6-3 and J usage is TRBJ1-2, with a possible D match to TRBD1 (5 bases). Germline V gene data show CDR1 as MNHEY and CDR2 as SVGEGT. V dropped 5 bases and J dropped 8 bases, with 15 bases sitting between them. The CDR3 spans 13 residues. CDR3 residues: CASSNPGPGGYTF. The DNA for the CDR3 is TGTGCCAGCAGTAACCCAGGTCCAGGGGGCTACACCTTC.

The rearrangement links TRBV4-3 to TRBJ2-5; a weak D match, TRBD1 (7 bases). The germline V gene encodes CDR1 LGHNA and CDR2 YSLEER. V was trimmed by 0 bases and J by 5 bases, leaving 19 bases between them. This CDR3 spans 17 amino acids. The CDR3 nucleotides read TGCGCCAGCAGCCAAGAGGTGGAGGGGGCTATATGGGAGACCCAGTACTTC. As protein: CASSQEVEGAIWETQYF.

The chain has TRBV6-2 or TRBV6-3 and TRBJ2-7; 8 nucleotides match TRBD1. The germline CDR1 and CDR2 sequences are MNHEY and SVGEGT. V lost 4 bases, J lost 3 bases, and 5 bases stayed unmatched. The CDR3 length is 14 residues. CDR3 sequence (DNA): TGTGCCAGCAGTTGGGGACAGGCCTTCTACGAGCAGTACTTC. It codes for CASSWGQAFYEQYF.

The rearrangement links TRBV5-1 to TRBJ1-1, with TRBD1 as a possible D gene (6 bases). Germline CDR1 and CDR2: SGHRS and YFSETQ. V gave up 0 bases and J gave up 5 bases, with 23 bases separating them. CDR3 size: 18 residues. The DNA for the CDR3 is TGCGCCAGCAGCTTGGACAGGGAATCGGCAAGAAGGAGAACTGAAGCTTTCTTT. It specifies CASSLDRESARRRTEAFF. Together with reference TRBV5-1 and TRBJ1-1, the CDR3 gives the full variable domain: KAGVTQTPRYLIKTRGQQVTLSCSPISGHRSVSWYQQTPGQGLQFLFEYFSETQRNKGNFPGRFSGRQFSNSRSEMNVSTLELGDSALYLCASSLDRESARRRTEAFFGQGTRLTVV.

This clone has only a few counts. V usage is TRBV10-3 and J usage is TRBJ1-2, with D maybe TRBD1 (5 bases). With 11 bases removed from V and 7 bases from J, the gap between germline ends came to 20 bases. CDR3 length: 13 amino acids. From germline, CDR1 is ENHRY and CDR2 SYGVKD. CDR3 sequence reads: CAAGGGATAGYTF. In nucleotides, the CDR3 is TGTGCCGCCGGAGGAGGGGCCACCGCTGGCTACACCTTC.

The CDR3 reads CASSLDSSKNIQYF. The CDR3 DNA follows: TGTGCCAGCAGCTTGGACAGTTCCAAAAACATTCAGTACTTC. The rearrangement joins TRBV5-4 to TRBJ2-4, with D hard to call. CDR3 length: 14 residues. V gave up 0 bases and J gave up 2 bases, with 6 bases separating them. Germline V gene sequence: CDR1 SGHNT, CDR2 YYREEE (reference sequence). The whole variable domain, remainder taken from reference TRBV5-4 and TRBJ2-4, is ETGVTQSPTHLIKTRGQQVTLRCSSQSGHNTVSWYQQALGQGPQFIFQYYREEENGRGNFPPRFSGLQFPNYSSELNVNALELDDSALYLCASSLDSSKNIQYFGAGTRLSVL.

This clone has only one observation. The chain is built from TRBV15 and TRBJ2-7; D ambiguous. Germline-derived CDR1 and CDR2 are LNHNV and YYDKDF (reference sequence). Trimming shortened V by 1 base and J by 5 bases, and 12 bases separated the two germline ends. The CDR3 has 14 residues. The CDR3 sequence is CATSRGGALDEQYF. The CDR3 DNA is TGTGCCACCAGCAGAGGAGGAGCCCTCGACGAGCAGTACTTC. The full variable domain, completed using reference TRBV15 and TRBJ2-7, is DAMVIQNPRYQVTQFGKPVTLSCSQTLNHNVMYWYQQKSSQAPKLLFHYYDKDFNNEADTPDNFQSRRPNTSFCFLDIRSPGLGDTAMYLCATSRGGALDEQYFGPGTRLTVT.

The rearrangement uses TRBV6-2 or TRBV6-3 and TRBJ2-3, with 8 bases identical to TRBD2. The CDR3 spans 16 residues. The J segment lost 4 bases and the V segment lost 4 bases, leaving 10 bases of the junction unmatched. Germline V gene data show CDR1 as MNHEY and CDR2 as SVGEGT. CDR3 nucleotide sequence: TGTGCCAGCAGTTTCAGCGGGGCCGGGGGGGCAGATACGCAGTATTTT. Its protein product is CASSFSGAGGADTQYF.

V gene TRBV5-1 combines with J gene TRBJ1-1, with D hard to call. CDR3 length: 13 residues. Germline assignment: CDR1 SGHRS and CDR2 YFSETQ. The V gene lost 0 bases and the J gene lost 7 bases, with 10 bases spanning the gap. The CDR3 DNA is TGCGCCAGCAGCTTGGGAACCGCAGGTGAAGCTTTCTTT. The encoded protein is CASSLGTAGEAFF.

V and J are TRBV6-5 and TRBJ1-1; tentative D call: TRBD1 (5 bases). This CDR3 is 13 amino acids long. With 2 bases removed from V and 3 bases from J, the gap between germline ends came to 7 bases. Germline V gives CDR1 MNHEY, CDR2 SVGAGI. The CDR3 DNA reads as TGTGCCAGCAGTTACAGGGGCGACACTGAAGCTTTCTTT. Translated: CASSYRGDTEAFF.

The V gene is TRBV4-1, the J gene TRBJ2-3, with 10 bases that match TRBD1. J was trimmed by 3 bases and V by 5 bases; bases with no gene match: 2. This CDR3 comprises 14 residues. CDR1 MGHRA and CDR2 YSYEKL come from the germline V gene. CDR3 coding DNA: TGCGCCAGCAGCGACAGGGGGCTAACAGATACGCAGTATTTT. This translates into CASSDRGLTDTQYF.

In regard to this clone: Other DNA variants within this sample encode the same CDR3. The V and J genes are TRBV28 and TRBJ2-7, with unresolved D. V gave up 6 bases and J gave up 4 bases, with 7 bases separating them. The CDR3 runs to 11 residues. Germline loops: CDR1 MDHEN, CDR2 SYDVKM. The CDR3 DNA reads TGTGCCAGCAGCCGCGATTACGAGCAGTACTTC. This sequence encodes CASSRDYEQYF. Full variable domain (rest looked up from reference TRBV28 and TRBJ2-7): DVKVTQSSRYLVKRTGEKVFLECVQDMDHENMFWYRQDPGLGLRLIYFSYDVKMKEKGDIPEGYSVSREKKERFSLILESASTNQTSMYLCASSRDYEQYFGPGTRLTVT.

This CDR3 is CASSQDSSGANVLTF. The DNA of the CDR3 is TGCGCCAGCAGCCAAGATAGCTCTGGGGCCAACGTCCTGACTTTC. V and J are TRBV4-3 and TRBJ2-6, with no clear D. Trimming left V 0 bases short and J 0 bases short, with 3 bases between. Germline CDR1 reads LGHNA; CDR2 reads YSLEER. This CDR3 contains 15 residues.

The rearrangement joins TRBV28 to TRBJ1-1; TRBD1 is a possible D gene (6 bases). The ends were cut back, 6 bases at V and 9 bases at J, with 23 bases in the middle. CDR1 is MDHEN, CDR2 SYDVKM, per germline. The CDR3 length is 15 residues. CDR3 loop: CASSPAGTRALKAFF. CDR3 in DNA: TGTGCCAGCAGCCCCGCCGGGACAAGGGCACTCAAAGCTTTCTTT.